Sequencing of this T cell receptor beta chain was carried out in a study of long-term antiretroviral therapy in people with HIV. The assay, immunoSEQ v3.0, was run at survey level. The table came from immunoSEQ multiplex PCR; TCRdb's copy has only in-frame clones and leaves some out. The table shows around 32,000 clones, with 95% to 98% occurring only once. This CDR3 region has 12 residues. Deletions cut 0 bases from V and 12 bases from J, with 11 bases between. Germline V gives CDR1 SEHNR, CDR2 FQNEAQ (reference sequence). The chain has TRBV7-9 and TRBJ1-1; no definite D call. The sequences come from unsorted PBMCs, collected 7.6 years after starting antiretroviral therapy. This TCR derives from a man aged 25-45 years with HIV. For the CDR3, the DNA is TGTGCCAGCAGCTTAGCCGGACCGGTTCCTTTCTTT. Translated, it gives CASSLAGPVPFF.